The 2 T cell receptor beta chains below all came from one sample that was sequenced in a study of blood T cell repertoires in COVID-19. Only in-frame clones appear in the TCRdb table, and some are missing; sequencing was by immunoSEQ multiplex PCR. The sample comprises some 310,000 clones, 90% of which are singletons, and roughly 2.8% rests with the top ten. Sequencing used peripheral blood. Receptor source: a woman in her 30s with COVID-19, enrolled during active disease.

The chain carries TRBV2 and TRBJ2-7; tentatively, D is TRBD1 (5 bases). The CDR3 covers 15 residues. Germline CDR1 SNHLY, CDR2 FYNNEI. V lost 0 bases and J lost 0, with 9 bases in between. CDR3 residues: CASSEADSSSYEQYF. The CDR3 DNA sequence: TGTGCCAGCAGTGAAGCCGACAGTTCCTCCTACGAGCAGTACTTC.

This chain joins TRBV7-3 and TRBJ2-5, with 11 bases fitting TRBD1. J gave up 1 base and V 5 bases, and 3 bases lay outside the gene matches. The CDR3 length is 15 residues. Germline CDR1 reads SGHTA; CDR2 reads FQGTGA. In nucleotides, the CDR3 is TGTGCCAGCAGCAGAGGGACAGGGGGCCAAGAGACCCAGTACTTC. This gives the protein CASSRGTGGQETQYF.